This T cell receptor beta chain emerged from a study of patients and donors after allogeneic stem cell transplantation. This clonotype has more than one count but fewer than ten. The CDR3 loop spans 15 amino acids. Germline CDR1 is SQVTM and CDR2 is ANQGSEA. The V gene end was trimmed by 4 bases and the J gene end by 0 bases; junction bases not matched to a gene: 6. MiXCR, applied by TCRdb to the RT-PCR reads, yields one record per CDR3 protein. The sample shows roughly 940,000 distinct CDR3 sequences, under 20% of them seen only once. The V gene is TRBV29-1, the J gene TRBJ1-1, with 9 bases aligning to TRBD1. The source of this sequence is a human donor who was either an allogeneic HSCT recipient or a stem cell or donor lymphocyte infusion donor (not recorded which). It is not recorded whose cells these are; they may come from a transplant donor. Sequencing input: blood, either unsorted or a sorted T cell fraction (not recorded which). The chain's CDR3 is CSVVPDRGLNTEAFF. DNA for the CDR3: TGCAGCGTTGTTCCAGACAGGGGGTTGAACACTGAAGCTTTCTTT.